This record looks at one T cell receptor beta chain sequence and its context. These data belong to a study of blood T cell repertoires in COVID-19. CDR1 is MNHEY and CDR2 is SMNVEV in the germline V gene (reference sequence). There are 11 residues in the CDR3. The ends were cut back, 8 bases at V and 2 bases at J, with 4 bases in the middle. Per the study methods: Amplification with reference gene primers provided the estimates of nucleated cell counts. Assay: immunoSEQ multiplex PCR; the TCRdb copy retains only in-frame clones and omits some. The DNA gave D and trimming, while V, J and clone size come from that table. The sample lists over 350,000 clones, about 87% occurring once.

J is TRBJ2-4 and V is TRBV27; no reliable D call. The sequence came from a woman between 50 and 59 years old who had recovered from COVID-19. Sequencing input: PBMCs or T cells enriched from blood (not recorded which). The CDR3 loop is CASGTKNIQYF. In DNA form, the CDR3 reads TGTGCCAGCGGCACCAAAAACATTCAGTACTTC.